This entry concerns a single TCR beta chain. The antigen is unknown. This sample was taken from a study of cytomegalovirus exposure and HLA in healthy donors. General study points: The authors later found HLA-associated TCR beta chains more clonally expanded than equally common others. By a later analysis, the bulk of CMV-associated TCR beta chains appeared HLA-restricted.

The PCR ran on 60 Vbeta and 13 Jbeta primers. The authors' processing: Later, 65 million to 85 million unique TCR beta chains were counted in an analysis, and some 9.9 million of them were shared. This table comes from immunoSEQ multiplex PCR, and its TCRdb copy is limited to in-frame clones, with some not included. The V and J calls and clone size were taken over from that table, and D and trimming were inferred from the DNA. Found here are about 150,000 clones, around 72% of them singletons; the top ten hold around 2.2%. The sequenced sample consisted of PBMCs. This receptor was obtained from a man in his forties in good health and CMV-seronegative.

CDR3 region: CASSRTGGNEQFF. Here the CDR3 DNA reads TGTGCCAGCAGCCGGACAGGGGGCAATGAGCAGTTCTTC. This chain links TRBV6-5 with TRBJ2-1; 10 bases match TRBD1. The CDR3 runs 13 residues. Germline-derived CDR1 and CDR2 are MNHEY and SVGAGI. J lost 6 bases, V lost 6 bases, and 2 bases had no gene match.